This T cell receptor (beta chain) was retrieved from a study of circulating CD8 cells and anti-PD-1 response in melanoma. The study's findings and limits: PD-1 and DPOS subsets showed similar, higher clonality than DNEG. Clonotype sharing was highest between DPOS and TIGIT subsets.

Each library started from roughly 15 ng of total RNA using the QIAseq Immune Repertoire TCR panel. TCRdb ran MiXCR on the reads and lists one entry per CDR3 protein. The sample lists approximately 1,000 distinct CDR3 sequences; 9.3% were seen once. Sorting of live CD3+CD8+TCRalphabeta+ cells by PD-1 and/or TIGIT gave four subsets. This CDR3 spans 14 amino acids. V was cut by 3 bases and J by 0 bases, with 10 bases left in between. CDR1 is DFQATT and CDR2 is SNEGSKA in the germline V gene (reference sequence). This clonotype is classed as medium-sized. The antigen is undetermined. Here the sequenced sample was CD8+ T cells from PBMCs, taken at baseline or after one month of anti-PD-1 therapy (not recorded which). The chain uses TRBV20-1 and TRBJ2-3; no firm D call. The receptor comes from a human donor with melanoma. CDR3 in amino acids: CSARLDTSTDTQYF. For the CDR3, the DNA is TGCAGTGCTAGGTTAGATACTAGCACAGATACGCAGTATTTT.